A single sample gave rise to the 32 T cell receptor beta chains below, sequenced in a study of shared clonotypes between healthy human individuals. Sequencing used immunoSEQ multiplex PCR; TCRdb keeps in-frame clones, though not all of them. The sample has around 2.5 million clones, roughly 93% seen once; the top ten hold 0.36%. The sample was naive CD4+ T cells from PBMCs. Indicated subset: CD45RA+ positively selected. These receptors all come from a man between 18 and 29 years old in good health. Some clones in this sample may be carry-over from other donors' samples.

The rearrangement uses TRBV9 and TRBJ1-6; 10 nucleotides match TRBD1. Germline CDR1 and CDR2: SGDLS and YYNGEE. V lost 3 bases and J lost 7; bases outside the gene matches: 7. CDR3 length: 16 residues. CDR3 sequence reads: CASSADRDRGNSPLHF. In DNA, the CDR3 is TGTGCCAGCAGCGCTGACCGGGACAGGGGCAATTCACCCCTCCACTTT.

V gene TRBV7-9 combines with J gene TRBJ2-7; D perhaps matches TRBD2 (6 bases). V shed 8 bases and J shed 0 bases, with 14 bases lying between them. The germline V gene has CDR1 SEHNR and CDR2 FQNEAQ (reference sequence). The CDR3 contains 14 residues. CDR3 protein: CASLKAGPSYEQYF. In nucleotides, the CDR3 is TGTGCCAGCCTTAAAGCGGGTCCCTCCTACGAGCAGTACTTC.

This clone was observed a handful of times. The chain has TRBV2 and TRBJ1-1; D not resolved. This CDR3 has 11 residues. Trimming removed 6 bases at V and 9 bases at J, with 11 bases between. Germline CDR1 is SNHLY and CDR2 is FYNNEI. The CDR3 loop is CASRGGIKAFF. The CDR3 nucleotides are TGTGCCAGCAGGGGAGGGATTAAAGCTTTCTTT. Full variable domain (rest looked up from reference TRBV2 and TRBJ1-1): EPEVTQTPSHQVTQMGQEVILRCVPISNHLYFYWYRQILGQKVEFLVSFYNNEISEKSEIFDDQFSVERPDGSNFTLKIRSTKLEDSAMYFCASRGGIKAFFGQGTRLTVV.

The chain has TRBV2 and TRBJ1-2; D is uncertain. CDR3 length: 13 residues. CDR1 is SNHLY, CDR2 FYNNEI, per germline. V was clipped by 6 bases and J by 2 bases, with 10 bases between them. Here the CDR3 DNA reads TGTGCCAGCAGCCTGGGCGGGAACTATGGCTACACCTTC. It codes for CASSLGGNYGYTF.

V gene TRBV7-2 combines with J gene TRBJ2-7; tentatively, D is TRBD2 (5 bases). Germline V gene sequence: CDR1 SGHTA, CDR2 FQGNSA. Trimming cost V 1 base and J 2 bases, with 15 bases left between them. The length of the CDR3 is 16 residues. CDR3 residues: CASSLEESGFAYEQYF. The CDR3 coding sequence is TGTGCCAGCAGCTTAGAGGAGTCGGGGTTCGCCTACGAGCAGTACTTC.

Of note for this clone: This CDR3 is also generated by other DNA sequences in the sample. V is TRBV28 and J is TRBJ2-7; 9 nucleotides align to TRBD1. Trimming took 4 bases from V and 3 from J; bases not matched to a gene: 7. From germline, CDR1 is MDHEN and CDR2 SYDVKM. CDR3 length: 15 residues. In nucleotides, the CDR3 is TGTGCCAGCAGTTCCGCCGGGACAGGGTACTACGAGCAGTACTTC. Translated: CASSSAGTGYYEQYF.

Here the CDR3 reads CASSPQQGGYTF. In DNA form, the CDR3 reads TGTGCCAGCAGCCCCCAACAGGGGGGCTACACCTTC. The chain couples TRBV7-9 to TRBJ1-2; 7 bases line up with TRBD1. The CDR3 is 12 amino acids. CDR1 is SEHNR and CDR2 is FQNEAQ in the germline V gene (reference sequence). The trim removed 5 bases at V and 8 bases at J, leaving 5 bases unmatched. The full variable domain, in which reference TRBV7-9 and TRBJ1-2 provide the parts outside the CDR3, is DTGVSQNPRHKITKRGQNVTFRCDPISEHNRLYWYRQTLGQGPEFLTYFQNEAQLEKSRLLSDRFSAERPKGSFSTLEIQRTEQGDSAMYLCASSPQQGGYTFGSGTRLTVV.

The J gene is TRBJ2-6, the V gene TRBV6-5, with D uncertain. With 6 bases removed from V and 2 bases from J, the gap between germline ends came to 8 bases. CDR1 is MNHEY and CDR2 is SVGAGI in the germline V gene. CDR3 size: 14 residues. Here the CDR3 reads CASRGAAGANVLTF. The CDR3 DNA follows: TGTGCCAGCAGGGGCGCCGCTGGGGCCAACGTCCTGACTTTC.

The chain has TRBV6-1 and TRBJ2-2; D uncertain. Germline V gene data show CDR1 as MNHNS and CDR2 as SASEGT. The length of the CDR3 is 13 residues. Deletions cut 7 bases from V and 1 base from J, with 7 bases between. Here the CDR3 reads CASNTRNTGELFF. Written as DNA, the CDR3 is TGTGCCAGCAACACGAGGAACACCGGGGAGCTGTTTTTT.

The chain employs TRBV5-1 and TRBJ1-4, with 10 nucleotides matching TRBD1. The trim removed 6 bases at V and 9 bases at J, leaving 8 bases unmatched. Germline V CDR1 and CDR2: SGHRS, YFSETQ. The CDR3 is made up of 14 amino acids. The CDR3 DNA reads as TGCGCCAGCACCCTGGGGGACAGGGGCCAAAAACTGTTTTTT. Protein product: CASTLGDRGQKLFF.

The J gene is TRBJ2-5, the V gene TRBV5-1; D call uncertain. Germline CDR1 is SGHRS and CDR2 is YFSETQ. V was shortened by 4 bases and J by 2 bases, with 9 bases between the two germline ends. There are 13 residues in the CDR3. The CDR3 DNA reads TGCGCCAGCAGCCGGGTAGCACAAGAGACCCAGTACTTC. Its translation: CASSRVAQETQYF.

The J gene is TRBJ1-2, the V gene TRBV19, with D possibly being TRBD1 (5 bases). The CDR3 loop spans 16 amino acids. The V and J ends lost 6 bases and 0 bases respectively, with 17 bases between them. Germline V CDR1 and CDR2: LNHDA, SQIVND (reference sequence). DNA for the CDR3: TGTGCCAGTAGGAGGGCCTCACGGGGCGCTAACTATGGCTACACCTTC. As protein: CASRRASRGANYGYTF.

J is TRBJ2-1 and V is TRBV28, with D tentatively TRBD2 (5 bases). The germline V gene encodes CDR1 MDHEN and CDR2 SYDVKM. CDR3 length: 15 amino acids. V lost 7 bases, J lost 0 bases, and 13 bases lay in between. CDR3 DNA: TGTGCCAGCATACGGGAAGCTAGCTCCTACAATGAGCAGTTCTTC. Its translation: CASIREASSYNEQFF.

This rearrangement joins TRBV19 to TRBJ2-6; D is uncertain. The V end lost 7 bases, the J end lost 0 bases, and 13 bases lay between the germline ends. The germline V gene has CDR1 LNHDA and CDR2 SQIVND (reference sequence). The length of the CDR3 is 16 residues. The chain's CDR3 is CASKSASSSGANVLTF. CDR3 sequence (DNA): TGTGCCAGTAAATCAGCAAGTAGCTCTGGGGCCAACGTCCTGACTTTC.

Here the CDR3 reads CASTYTDTQYF. CDR3 bases: TGTGCCAGTACTTACACAGATACGCAGTATTTT. The V gene is TRBV19, the J gene TRBJ2-3; no clear D gene. V lost 7 bases, J lost 2 bases, and 4 bases lay in between. This CDR3 contains 11 residues. CDR1 is LNHDA and CDR2 is SQIVND in the germline V gene (reference sequence). Full variable domain (remainder filled in from reference TRBV19 and TRBJ2-3): DGGITQSPKYLFRKEGQNVTLSCEQNLNHDAMYWYRQDPGQGLRLIYYSQIVNDFQKGDIAEGYSVSREKKESFPLTVTSAQKNPTAFYLCASTYTDTQYFGPGTRLTVL.

The V call is TRBV7-8, the J call TRBJ2-5; TRBD1 might be the D (5 bases). The CDR3 loop spans 15 amino acids. In germline, CDR1 is SGHVS, CDR2 FQNEAQ. The ends were cut back, 0 bases at V and 5 bases at J, with 13 bases in the middle. This chain's CDR3 is CASSLAKQVYETQYF. The CDR3 nucleotides read TGTGCCAGCAGCTTAGCGAAACAGGTCTATGAGACCCAGTACTTC.

This clone was observed once. The gene calls are TRBV18 and TRBJ2-7, with 8 bases that match TRBD1. In germline, CDR1 is KGHSH, CDR2 LQKENI. V was pared by 2 bases and J by 3 bases, with 9 bases of the junction left unmatched. The CDR3 spans 16 residues. The DNA for the CDR3 is TGTGCCAGCTCACCATCCAGGCTCGGACAGGGCTACGAGCAGTACTTC. Translating it yields CASSPSRLGQGYEQYF.

The J gene is TRBJ1-5, the V gene TRBV18; D possibly corresponds to TRBD1 (6 bases). The ends were cut back, 3 bases at V and 1 base at J, with 16 bases in the middle. CDR3 length: 17 amino acids. The V gene's germline CDR1 is KGHSH and CDR2 LQKENI. CDR3 region: CASSPTGGAPSNQPQHF. As DNA, the CDR3 is TGTGCCAGCTCACCCACGGGGGGGGCACCGAGCAATCAGCCCCAGCATTTT.

The gene calls are TRBV7-2 and TRBJ1-2; 12 positions match TRBD1. J gave up 4 bases and V 7 bases, and 7 bases lay outside the gene matches. Germline CDR1 reads SGHTA; CDR2 reads FQGNSA. The CDR3 runs to 15 residues. CDR3 amino acids: CASNRDRGLSYGYTF. The CDR3 nucleotides are TGTGCCAGCAACCGGGACAGGGGGCTATCCTATGGCTACACCTTC.

This clone was observed a single time. This rearrangement joins TRBV6-5 to TRBJ2-3, with 8 bases that match TRBD1. The CDR3 covers 16 residues. J was trimmed by 0 bases and V by 4 bases; bases with no gene match: 6. Germline V CDR1 and CDR2: MNHEY, SVGAGI. The CDR3 sequence: CASSSHQGASTDTQYF. The CDR3 nucleotides are TGTGCCAGCAGTTCCCACCAGGGGGCTAGCACAGATACGCAGTATTTT.

The rearrangement joins TRBV6-1 to TRBJ2-3; the D gene is possibly TRBD2 (5 bases). CDR1 is MNHNS and CDR2 is SASEGT in the germline V gene. V was trimmed by 4 bases and J by 14 bases, leaving 13 bases between them. The CDR3 runs to 11 residues. CDR3 DNA sequence: TGTGCCAGCAGTGGAGGACTCTGGCGGTATTTT. Translation gives CASSGGLWRYF.

The chain links TRBV10-1 to TRBJ2-3; D is uncertain. Trimming pared 10 bases from V and 5 bases from J, leaving 10 bases between. The CDR3 runs to 11 residues. CDR1 is WNHNN and CDR2 is SYGVQD in the germline V gene (reference sequence). This CDR3 is CAINQEDTQYF. The CDR3 nucleotides read TGCGCCATCAATCAGGAAGATACGCAGTATTTT.

As regards this clone: Other DNA sequences in the sample encode the same CDR3. The V call is TRBV29-1, the J call TRBJ2-6; D is unresolved. The CDR3 consists of 13 residues. Looked up from germline, CDR1 is SQVTM and CDR2 is ANQGSEA. Trimming stripped 1 base from V and 2 bases from J, with 3 bases between. CDR3 bases: TGCAGCGTTGAAGGAACTGGGGCCAACGTCCTGACTTTC. Its translation is CSVEGTGANVLTF. Using reference TRBV29-1 and TRBJ2-6 for the parts outside the CDR3, the full variable domain is SAVISQKPSRDICQRGTSLTIQCQVDSQVTMMFWYRQQPGQSLTLIATANQGSEATYESGFVIDKFPISRPNLTFSTLTVSNMSPEDSSIYLCSVEGTGANVLTFGAGSRLTVL.

The chain carries TRBV5-1 and TRBJ2-2; 13 nucleotides agree with TRBD2. Trimming cost V 4 bases and J 6 bases; bases outside gene matches: 9. The CDR3 is made up of 17 amino acids. Per germline, CDR1 SGHRS and CDR2 YFSETQ. CDR3 in DNA: TGCGCCAGCAGCATCGGGACTAGCGGGATTCGGGCCGGGGAGCTGTTTTTT. Protein product: CASSIGTSGIRAGELFF.

The J gene is TRBJ2-1, the V gene TRBV5-1; the D call may be TRBD1 or TRBD2 (7 bases each). The CDR3 has 13 amino acids. V was clipped by 4 bases and J by 8 bases, with 13 bases between them. Germline CDR1 is SGHRS and CDR2 is YFSETQ. The CDR3 DNA is TGCGCCAGCAGCATGAGCGGGACAGATGAGCAGTTCTTC. Amino acids: CASSMSGTDEQFF.

The chain employs TRBV7-2 and TRBJ1-2; 7 nucleotides line up with TRBD1. Germline trimming cut 5 bases from V and 2 bases from J; bases unmatched to any gene: 5. Germline V gene lookup returns CDR1 SGHTA and CDR2 FQGNSA. This CDR3 has 14 residues. The CDR3 spells CASSPGTVNYGYTF. DNA of the CDR3: TGTGCCAGCAGCCCGGGGACAGTAAACTATGGCTACACCTTC.

This chain joins TRBV10-3 and TRBJ2-7, with TRBD1 matching 9 bases. This CDR3 has 15 residues. Germline V gene lookup returns CDR1 ENHRY and CDR2 SYGVKD. V gave up 2 bases and J gave up 6 bases; unmatched junction bases: 8. The DNA of the CDR3 is TGTGCCATCAGTGAGCCGGGACAGGGCCTGGGCGAGCAGTACTTC. Its translation: CAISEPGQGLGEQYF.

The chain couples TRBV5-1 to TRBJ1-1; the D is unclear. CDR1 SGHRS and CDR2 YFSETQ come from the germline V gene. Trimming cost V 2 bases and J 3 bases, with 8 bases left between them. The CDR3 spans 13 residues. CDR3 bases: TGCGCCAGCAGCTTACGGGAATACACTGAAGCTTTCTTT. Protein product: CASSLREYTEAFF.

V gene TRBV5-4 combines with J gene TRBJ2-1; D not certain. V lost 2 bases, J lost 4 bases, and 7 bases lay in between. Germline-derived CDR1 and CDR2 are SGHNT and YYREEE (reference sequence). The CDR3 is 13 amino acids. Here the CDR3 reads CASSFLNYNEQFF. Written as DNA, the CDR3 is TGTGCCAGCAGCTTTTTGAATTACAATGAGCAGTTCTTC.

This sequence joins TRBV28 and TRBJ1-1; weak D call: TRBD1 (5 bases). The CDR3 has 13 residues. The germline V gene has CDR1 MDHEN and CDR2 SYDVKM. V shed 7 bases and J shed 5 bases, with 14 bases lying between them. The CDR3 DNA follows: TGTGCCAGCATGGCAGGGCAATTAACTGAAGCTTTCTTT. The encoded protein is CASMAGQLTEAFF.

The V call is TRBV6-5, the J call TRBJ1-2; D is possibly TRBD1 (6 bases). In germline, CDR1 is MNHEY, CDR2 SVGAGI. V was cut by 2 bases and J by 3 bases, with 13 bases left in between. This CDR3 comprises 15 residues. CDR3 DNA: TGTGCCAGCAGTTACCACGGGGGCACTGACTATGGCTACACCTTC. It yields the protein CASSYHGGTDYGYTF.

DNA of the CDR3: TGCGCCAGCAGCTTGTTGTCGGGAGGGCGAAGTACCGGGGAGCTGTTTTTT. It yields the protein CASSLLSGGRSTGELFF. V is TRBV5-1 and J is TRBJ2-2; 8 bases are a match to TRBD2. V was clipped by 1 base and J by 5 bases; unmatched bases: 10. This CDR3 spans 17 amino acids. The germline CDR1 and CDR2 sequences are SGHRS and YFSETQ.